The 25 T cell receptor beta chains in this list originate from one sample, sequenced in a study of cytomegalovirus exposure and HLA in healthy donors (dated by TCRdb to about 2017). Library method: the immunoSEQ multiplex PCR assay. A mixture of 60 forward primers for TCR Vbeta segments and 13 reverse primers for TCR Jbeta segments was used in the multiplex PCR. This is the immuneACCESS table as TCRdb keeps it, with only in-frame sequences that have V and J called. A part of the clones is gone; compared with another copy, unresolved V genes explain less than half, and the rest is unexplained. The sample has about 200,000 clones on record, approximately 90% of them singletons. Of the sample, approximately 1.1% falls within the top ten clones. The sample was PBMCs. All receptors derive from a boy aged 2 to 10 in good health and CMV-seronegative.

The chain recombines TRBV21-1 with TRBJ1-5. TRBV21-1 is designated a pseudogene. The CDR3 length is 13 residues. The CDR3 sequence is CASSPTRNQPQHF. The CDR3 DNA reads TGTGCCAGCAGCCCCACTAGAAACCAGCCCCAGCATTTT.

V usage is TRBV5-1 and J usage is TRBJ2-1; 10 bases align to TRBD2. Unmatched junction bases numbered 4, after V lost 0 bases and J lost 1 base. In germline, CDR1 is SGHRS, CDR2 YFSETQ. The CDR3 consists of 17 residues. This CDR3 is CASSLGRTSGSYNEQFF. The CDR3 region has the DNA TGCGCCAGCAGCTTGGGTAGGACTAGCGGATCCTACAATGAGCAGTTCTTC.

The rearrangement links TRBV5-1 to TRBJ2-5; 7 nucleotides align to TRBD1. The tail of the sequence fits TRBJ2-7 better, so the J call may be wrong. The CDR3 consists of 14 residues. The germline CDR1 and CDR2 sequences are SGHRS and YFSETQ. The CDR3 bases are TGCGCCAGCAGCTTGGGGGACAGAATCCACGAGCAGTACTTC. It yields the protein CASSLGDRIHEQYF.

This sequence joins TRBV13 and TRBJ2-5; 9 bases line up with TRBD2. CDR3 size: 14 residues. Germline CDR1 is PRHDT and CDR2 is FYEKMQ (reference sequence). After removal of 3 bases from V and 2 bases from J, the junction contained 1 base not matched to a gene. CDR3 in amino acids: CASSLRGGQETQYF. CDR3 in DNA: TGTGCCAGCAGCTTGCGGGGGGGACAAGAGACCCAGTACTTC.

CDR3 in DNA: TGTGCCAGCAGCGTAGTGGGGGGGGCGGGTGACGAGCAGTACTTC. Translated, it gives CASSVVGGAGDEQYF. V is TRBV9 and J is TRBJ2-7; TRBD2 might be the D (7 bases). V was shortened by 0 bases and J by 5 bases, with 15 bases between the two germline ends. Per the germline V gene, CDR1 is SGDLS and CDR2 is YYNGEE. CDR3 length equals 15 residues.

This clone was picked up one time. CDR3 DNA: TGTGCCAGCAGTTACTTTAATCAGCCCCAGCATTTT. Amino acids: CASSYFNQPQHF. The gene calls are TRBV28 and TRBJ1-5; D gene unclear. The V end lost 4 bases, the J end lost 4 bases, and 5 bases lay between the germline ends. The CDR3 has 12 amino acids. The germline CDR1 and CDR2 sequences are MDHEN and SYDVKM.

The chain links TRBV5-1 to TRBJ2-5; D is perhaps TRBD2 (6 bases). Trimming removed 7 bases from V and 5 bases from J, with 24 bases in between. This CDR3 spans 16 amino acids. Germline V gene data show CDR1 as SGHRS and CDR2 as YFSETQ. The CDR3 is CASSRDSRASRETQYF. The CDR3, as DNA: TGCGCCAGCTCCCGGGACTCCAGGGCCTCCAGGGAGACCCAGTACTTC.

The chain uses TRBV5-1 and TRBJ2-7, with D perhaps matching TRBD1 (6 bases). CDR1 is SGHRS, CDR2 YFSETQ, per germline. The CDR3 loop spans 13 amino acids. V was cut by 0 bases and J by 5 bases, with 9 bases left in between. The chain's CDR3 is CASSLEGVHEQYF. CDR3 nucleotides: TGCGCCAGCAGCTTGGAGGGGGTCCACGAGCAGTACTTC.

The CDR3 coding sequence is TGTGCCAGCAGTCAGGGTATATGGTCGGGCGAGCAGTACTTC. This codes for CASSQGIWSGEQYF. This rearrangement joins TRBV6-1 to TRBJ2-7; a possible D gene is TRBD1 (5 bases). This CDR3 has 14 amino acids. The germline gives CDR1 MNHNS, CDR2 SASEGT. Trimming removed 5 bases from V and 6 bases from J, with 17 bases in between.

V usage is TRBV9 and J usage is TRBJ2-2, with 11 nucleotides matching TRBD2. After removal of 0 bases from V and 3 bases from J, the junction contained 1 base not matched to a gene. Looked up from germline, CDR1 is SGDLS and CDR2 is YYNGEE. The CDR3 length is 16 residues. CDR3 in amino acids: CASSVVAGGDTGELFF. The DNA of the CDR3 is TGTGCCAGCAGCGTAGTAGCGGGGGGGGACACCGGGGAGCTGTTTTTT.

A remark on this clone: Relative to the germline gene, one junction end is altered; a read error may explain this. This chain links TRBV28 with TRBJ2-7; TRBD1 matches at 12 bases. This CDR3 spans 13 amino acids. CDR1 and CDR2 (germline): MDHEN, SYDVKM. Here the CDR3 reads CASSLRGGTGGDF. The CDR3, as DNA: TGTGCCAGCAGTTTGAGGGGGGGGACAGGGGGCGATTTC.

J is TRBJ2-7 and V is TRBV5-4; tentatively, D is TRBD2 (10 bases). Germline-derived CDR1 and CDR2 are SGHNT and YYREEE (reference sequence). Trimming cost V 4 bases and J 5 bases, with 22 bases left between them. This CDR3 is built from 16 residues. In nucleotides, the CDR3 is TGTGCCAGCAGCCCACTAGCGGGACAGGGATATAACGAGCAGTACTTC. The encoded protein is CASSPLAGQGYNEQYF.

V usage is TRBV5-1 and J usage is TRBJ1-1; a possible D gene is TRBD1 (5 bases). With 3 bases removed from V and 6 bases from J, the gap between germline ends came to 12 bases. CDR3 length: 13 residues. Per the germline V gene, CDR1 is SGHRS and CDR2 is YFSETQ. DNA of the CDR3: TGCGCCAGCAGCTCTCCAGGGATCGCTGAAGCTTTCTTT. Translated: CASSSPGIAEAFF.

In its sample, this clone was seen a few times. The chain uses TRBV7-9 and TRBJ2-7; perhaps TRBD2 as D (5 bases). The CDR3 consists of 16 residues. Trimming left V 5 bases short and J 2 bases short, with 19 bases between. Germline V gene lookup returns CDR1 SEHNR and CDR2 FQNEAQ (reference sequence). CDR3 protein: CASSVERLHSPYEQYF. DNA for the CDR3: TGTGCCAGCAGCGTAGAACGACTACACAGCCCCTACGAGCAGTACTTC.

The chain uses TRBV9 and TRBJ2-2, with D tentatively TRBD1 (6 bases). V lost 4 bases, J lost 1 base, and 17 bases lay in between. Per germline, CDR1 SGDLS and CDR2 YYNGEE. CDR3 length: 17 residues. CDR3 sequence reads: CASSNPTQTGNTGELFF. The CDR3 nucleotides read TGTGCCAGCAGCAACCCAACTCAGACAGGGAACACCGGGGAGCTGTTTTTT.

CDR3 sequence: CASSLSLGGEQFF. CDR3 DNA sequence: TGTGCCAGCAGCTTGTCTCTGGGCGGGGAGCAGTTCTTC. The chain carries TRBV5-8 and TRBJ2-1, with TRBD2 as a possible D gene (5 bases). CDR3 length equals 13 residues. The V gene's germline CDR1 is SGHTS and CDR2 YDEGEE. Deletions cut 1 base from V and 10 bases from J, with 12 bases between.

This clone was recorded only once. This chain joins TRBV5-5 and TRBJ1-6; 9 nucleotides line up with TRBD1. Trimming took 0 bases from V and 5 from J; bases not matched to a gene: 3. Germline V CDR1 and CDR2: SGHKS, YYEKEE (reference sequence). The CDR3 has 16 amino acids. CDR3 loop: CASSLGTGAHNSPLHF. The CDR3 region has the DNA TGTGCCAGCAGCTTGGGGACAGGGGCCCATAATTCACCCCTCCACTTT.

The chain is built from TRBV11-2 and TRBJ1-1; 8 bases line up with TRBD1. J lost 1 base, V lost 5 bases, and 6 bases had no gene match. The CDR3 contains 15 residues. Looked up from germline, CDR1 is SGHAT and CDR2 is FQNNGV. The CDR3 loop reads CASSPRQGWNTEAFF. DNA for the CDR3: TGTGCCAGCAGCCCCCGACAGGGGTGGAACACTGAAGCTTTCTTT.

Turning to this clone: One end of the junction is discordant with germline, which a read error may explain. This chain connects TRBV9 to TRBJ1-3; D remains ambiguous. From germline, CDR1 is SGDLS and CDR2 YYNGEE. The CDR3 consists of 16 residues. The CDR3 loop reads CASSVSSSRSGSTIYF. In DNA form, the CDR3 reads TGTGCCAGCAGCGTATCATCGTCGAGGTCTGGAAGCACCATATATTTT.

This clone has only a few counts. CDR3 region: CASSYPRGNSYEQYF. CDR3 nucleotides: TGTGCCAGCAGTTACCCTAGGGGGAATTCCTACGAGCAGTACTTC. V gene TRBV6-5 combines with J gene TRBJ2-7; tentatively, D is TRBD1 (6 bases). Trimming cost V 2 bases and J 1 base, with 12 bases left between them. This CDR3 is 15 amino acids long. CDR1 is MNHEY and CDR2 is SVGAGI in the germline V gene.

The V gene is TRBV18, the J gene TRBJ2-5; no clear D. Germline V gives CDR1 KGHSH, CDR2 LQKENI. The CDR3 has 14 amino acids. V was cut by 2 bases and J by 5 bases, with 12 bases left in between. The CDR3 here is CASSPNGFGETQYF. In DNA form, the CDR3 reads TGTGCCAGCTCACCAAACGGGTTCGGGGAGACCCAGTACTTC. Looking up the rest from reference TRBV18 and TRBJ2-5 gives the full variable domain: NAGVMQNPRHLVRRRGQEARLRCSPMKGHSHVYWYRQLPEEGLKFMVYLQKENIIDESGMPKERFSAEFPKEGPSILRIQQVVRGDSAAYFCASSPNGFGETQYFGPGTRLLVL.

The rearrangement uses TRBV6-1 and TRBJ1-4, with 9 bases identical to TRBD1. This CDR3 contains 17 residues. V lost 4 bases, J lost 5 bases, and 11 bases stayed unmatched. The V gene's germline CDR1 is MNHNS and CDR2 SASEGT. CDR3 residues: CASSGITGTGLNEKLFF. CDR3 in DNA: TGTGCCAGCAGTGGAATCACCGGGACAGGGCTAAATGAAAAACTGTTTTTT.

The chain recombines TRBV6-5 with TRBJ2-3; D might be TRBD1 (5 bases). Germline CDR1 and CDR2: MNHEY and SVGAGI. CDR3 length: 12 amino acids. Trimming cost V 7 bases and J 9 bases, with 14 bases left between them. CDR3 sequence reads: CASTAAQGTQYF. The CDR3 nucleotides are TGTGCCAGCACCGCGGCCCAGGGAACGCAGTATTTT.

This chain joins TRBV27 and TRBJ1-6; D ambiguous. The CDR3 spans 15 residues. The V gene's germline CDR1 is MNHEY and CDR2 SMNVEV (reference sequence). Trimming cost V 6 bases and J 0 bases, with 9 bases left between them. Written as DNA, the CDR3 is TGTGCCAGCAGCCCAGCGAGCTCCTATAATTCACCCCTCCACTTT. This translates into CASSPASSYNSPLHF.

This clone was counted once. The CDR3: CASSSGQKNYGYTF. Written as DNA, the CDR3 is TGCGCCAGCAGCTCGGGACAGAAAAACTATGGCTACACCTTC. The chain carries TRBV5-1 and TRBJ1-2, with 7 nucleotides matching TRBD1. CDR1 SGHRS and CDR2 YFSETQ come from the germline V gene. After removal of 3 bases from V and 2 bases from J, the junction contained 4 bases not matched to a gene. The CDR3 consists of 14 residues.